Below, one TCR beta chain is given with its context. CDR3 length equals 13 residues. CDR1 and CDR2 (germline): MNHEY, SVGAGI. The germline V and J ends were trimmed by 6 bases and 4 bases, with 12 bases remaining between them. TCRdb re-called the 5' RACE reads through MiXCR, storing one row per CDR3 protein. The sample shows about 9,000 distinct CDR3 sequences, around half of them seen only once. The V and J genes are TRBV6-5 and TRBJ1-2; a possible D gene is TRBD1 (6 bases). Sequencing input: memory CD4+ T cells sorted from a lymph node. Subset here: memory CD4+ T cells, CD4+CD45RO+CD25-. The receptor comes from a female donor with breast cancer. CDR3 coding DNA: TGTGCCAGCAGCCCGGACAGTGGCTATGGCTACACCTTC. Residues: CASSPDSGYGYTF.